The clone carrying this TCR beta chain was seen a few times. This sample is part of a study of blood T cells in healthy people across ages. Then a second PCR, running roughly 7 to 11 cycles, was carried out with a sample-barcoded 5' primer and a J-beta primer mix. MiXCR, run by TCRdb on the 5' RACE reads, gives a single entry per CDR3 protein. The sample yields more than 500,000 distinct CDR3 sequences, over 25% seen once. The V end lost 6 bases, the J end lost 1 base, and 12 bases lay between the germline ends. The CDR3 contains 14 residues. Germline CDR1 is MGHRA and CDR2 is YSYEKL. The same specimen was also included in a second study, on T cells of mothers and their children.

This receptor was obtained from a boy between 2 and 10 years old in good health. The sample was blood. This chain joins TRBV4-1 and TRBJ1-2; D is ambiguous. The CDR3 sequence: CASRPAGNNYGYTF. The CDR3 DNA reads as TGCGCCAGCAGGCCAGCGGGGAATAACTATGGCTACACCTTC.